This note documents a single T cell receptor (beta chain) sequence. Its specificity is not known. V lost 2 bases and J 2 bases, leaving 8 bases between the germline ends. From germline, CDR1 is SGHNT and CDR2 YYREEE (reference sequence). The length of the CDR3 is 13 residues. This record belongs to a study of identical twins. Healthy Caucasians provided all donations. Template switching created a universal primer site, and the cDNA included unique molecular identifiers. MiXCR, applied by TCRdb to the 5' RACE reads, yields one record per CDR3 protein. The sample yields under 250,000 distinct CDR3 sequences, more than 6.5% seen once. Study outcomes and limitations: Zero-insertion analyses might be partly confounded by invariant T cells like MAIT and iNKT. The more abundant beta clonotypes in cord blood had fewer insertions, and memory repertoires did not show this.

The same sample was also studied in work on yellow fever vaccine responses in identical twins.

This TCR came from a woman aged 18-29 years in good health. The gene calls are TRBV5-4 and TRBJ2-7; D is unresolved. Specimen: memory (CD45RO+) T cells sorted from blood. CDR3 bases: TGTGCCAGCAGCTTACACGAAACCTACGAGCAGTACTTC. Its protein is CASSLHETYEQYF.